This entry concerns a single T cell receptor (beta chain). The source of the sample is a study of blood T cell repertoires in COVID-19. Looking at the study overall: The origin of the acute and convalescent COVID-19 samples was the United States, Italy and Spain.

Losses at the gene ends were 2 bases for V and 2 bases for J; bases not matched to a gene: 4. From germline, CDR1 is SGHTA and CDR2 FQGNSA. This CDR3 has 16 amino acids. Profiling relied on immunoSEQ multiplex PCR, and the TCRdb table lists in-frame clones only, not all of them. The sample holds 100,000 to 110,000 clones; around four fifths are singletons and the top ten take around an eighth. Sequenced material: peripheral blood. The origin of this receptor is a man aged 45-65 years with active or convalescent COVID-19. The rearrangement joins TRBV7-2 to TRBJ2-2; the match to TRBD2 covers 8 bases. The CDR3 region is CASSLMSGSNTGELFF. The CDR3, as DNA: TGTGCCAGCAGCTTAATGAGCGGGAGTAACACCGGGGAGCTGTTTTTT.